The 12 T cell receptor beta chains below were found in one sample sequenced in a study of T cell responses to AZD1222 COVID-19 vaccine (dated by TCRdb to the early 2020s). The sample's time point, from its label and the paper: about 28 days (+/-7) after the second vaccine dose. The library was produced with the immunoSEQ multiplex PCR assay. TCRdb retrieved this table from immuneACCESS and kept in-frame rearrangements only. Not all clones are present; in checked studies, unresolved V genes account for under half, and no reason is known for the remainder. Within this sample are 45,000 to 65,000 clones, with about 91% of them counted one time only. The top ten hold approximately 2.6% of the sample. The source was peripheral blood, collected 28 days after the second AZD1222 dose. The source of these receptors is an adult who received the AZD1222 COVID-19 vaccine.

The V gene is TRBV5-1, the J gene TRBJ2-5; 8 bases line up with TRBD2. CDR1 SGHRS and CDR2 YFSETQ come from the germline V gene. With 1 base clipped from V and 5 bases from J, the junction kept 7 bases outside the gene matches. This CDR3 spans 15 amino acids. In DNA form, the CDR3 reads TGCGCCAGCAGCTTGAAAACGGGAGGGCGGGAGACCCAGTACTTC. Translating it yields CASSLKTGGRETQYF.

This chain uses TRBV20-1 with TRBJ2-7, with 11 bases lining up with TRBD1. With 3 bases clipped from V and 4 bases from J, the junction kept 5 bases outside the gene matches. The germline CDR1 and CDR2 sequences are DFQATT and SNEGSKA (reference sequence). The CDR3 has 14 amino acids. DNA of the CDR3: TGCAGTGCTAGTTCCGGGACAGGGGGGTACGAGCAGTACTTC. This translates into CSASSGTGGYEQYF.

CDR3 sequence (DNA): TGTGCCAGCCACCGGGACAGACAGTCCTACGAGCAGTACTTC. Residues: CASHRDRQSYEQYF. The chain is built from TRBV5-4 and TRBJ2-7, with 7 nucleotides matching TRBD1. There are 14 residues in the CDR3. V lost 7 bases to trimming and J lost 1 base; unmatched junction nucleotides: 8. Germline values: CDR1 SGHNT, CDR2 YYREEE (reference sequence).

The chain recombines TRBV19 with TRBJ1-1; tentative D call: TRBD1 (5 bases). The ends were cut back, 0 bases at V and 0 bases at J, with 5 bases in the middle. CDR3 length: 14 amino acids. From germline, CDR1 is LNHDA and CDR2 SQIVND (reference sequence). CDR3 sequence: CASSIEGVNTEAFF. CDR3 coding DNA: TGTGCCAGTAGTATAGAGGGGGTGAACACTGAAGCTTTCTTT.

This clone was recorded a few times. The chain carries TRBV30 and TRBJ2-1; unclear D gene. The CDR3 extends over 11 amino acids. The V end was cut by 3 bases, the J end by 5 bases, with 5 bases between. Germline loops: CDR1 GTSNPN, CDR2 SVGIG (reference sequence). CDR3 protein: CAWRRHNEQFF. In nucleotides, the CDR3 is TGTGCCTGGAGACGGCACAATGAGCAGTTCTTC.

The chain couples TRBV4-1 to TRBJ2-3, with D possibly being TRBD2 (6 bases). The CDR3 totals 14 residues. Trimming removed 3 bases from V and 2 bases from J, with 9 bases in between. Germline values: CDR1 MGHRA, CDR2 YSYEKL. The CDR3 sequence is CASSHREFTDTQYF. The CDR3 DNA sequence: TGCGCCAGCAGCCATCGGGAGTTCACAGATACGCAGTATTTT.

In this sample, this clone turned up once. The rearrangement links TRBV7-2 to TRBJ1-2, with TRBD1 identical over 8 bases. V shed 5 bases, J shed 6 bases, and the junction held 11 bases outside the gene matches. Per the germline V gene, CDR1 is SGHTA and CDR2 is FQGNSA. This CDR3 contains 15 residues. Here the CDR3 DNA reads TGTGCCAGCAGCCCCCAGACAGGGGTATTTGATGGCTACACCTTC. Its protein product is CASSPQTGVFDGYTF.

This chain links TRBV19 with TRBJ1-2, with D possibly matching TRBD1 (5 bases). The CDR3 contains 14 residues. Germline loops: CDR1 LNHDA, CDR2 SQIVND (reference sequence). V was shortened by 3 bases and J by 4 bases, with 12 bases between the two germline ends. This CDR3 is CASSMEAGGYGYTF. CDR3 bases: TGTGCCAGTAGTATGGAGGCGGGGGGCTATGGCTACACCTTC.

The chain has TRBV7-2 and TRBJ2-2; D is uncertain. The CDR3 spans 14 residues. Germline loops: CDR1 SGHTA, CDR2 FQGNSA. The ends were cut back, 1 base at V and 5 bases at J, with 8 bases in the middle. The CDR3 coding sequence is TGTGCCAGCAGCTTAGTATCGAGAACCGGGGAGCTGTTTTTT. This encodes CASSLVSRTGELFF.

This clone was counted once. This chain connects TRBV29-1 to TRBJ2-5; TRBD2 agrees at 7 bases. Germline values: CDR1 SQVTM, CDR2 ANQGSEA. The CDR3 extends over 13 amino acids. With V trimmed by 7 bases and J by 4 bases, 9 bases remained unmatched. The CDR3 region has the DNA TGCAGCGGCTCCCAGGGAGGGGCAGAGACCCAGTACTTC. Residues: CSGSQGGAETQYF.

The V gene is TRBV5-1, the J gene TRBJ2-3, with D unresolved. The CDR3 sequence is 16 residues long. Germline CDR1 SGHRS, CDR2 YFSETQ. V was trimmed by 0 bases and J by 2 bases, leaving 13 bases between them. The CDR3 coding sequence is TGCGCCAGCAGCTTGGTTATGGGGTCCCTCACAGATACGCAGTATTTT. It is translated as CASSLVMGSLTDTQYF.

This rearrangement joins TRBV24-1 to TRBJ2-3; 10 bases align to TRBD2. V shed 3 bases, J shed 2 bases, and the junction held 4 bases outside the gene matches. Germline V CDR1 and CDR2: KGHDR, SFDVKD. The CDR3 runs 16 residues. The CDR3 DNA is TGTGCCACCAGTGATCCGAGCGGGAGGGCCACAGATACGCAGTATTTT. Translated: CATSDPSGRATDTQYF.